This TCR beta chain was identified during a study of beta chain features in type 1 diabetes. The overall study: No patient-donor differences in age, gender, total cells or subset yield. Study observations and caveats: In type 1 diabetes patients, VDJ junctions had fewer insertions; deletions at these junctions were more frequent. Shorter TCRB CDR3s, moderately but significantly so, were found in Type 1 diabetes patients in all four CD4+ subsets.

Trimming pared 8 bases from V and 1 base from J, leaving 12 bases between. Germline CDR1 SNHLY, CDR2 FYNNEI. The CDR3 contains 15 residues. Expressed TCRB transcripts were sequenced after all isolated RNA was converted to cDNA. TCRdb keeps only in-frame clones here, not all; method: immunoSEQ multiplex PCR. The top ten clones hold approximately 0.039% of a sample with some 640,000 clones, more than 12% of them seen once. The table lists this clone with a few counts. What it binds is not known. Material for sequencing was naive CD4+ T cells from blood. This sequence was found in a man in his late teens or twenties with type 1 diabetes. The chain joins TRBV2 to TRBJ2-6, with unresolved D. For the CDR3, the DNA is TGTGCCAGCGGGTCGGAACCTTCTGGGGCCAACGTCCTGACTTTC. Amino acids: CASGSEPSGANVLTF.